One sample yielded the 2 T cell receptor beta chains listed below, sequenced in a study of cytomegalovirus exposure and HLA in healthy donors listed by TCRdb under 2017. Libraries were constructed by the immunoSEQ multiplex PCR assay. A mixture of 60 forward primers for TCR Vbeta segments and 13 reverse primers for TCR Jbeta segments was used in the multiplex PCR. As stored in TCRdb, this immuneACCESS dataset retains in-frame rearrangements with V and J assigned. A fraction of the clones does not appear; measured against another copy, unresolved V genes explain less than half of the discrepancy, and the remainder lacks a known reason. The sample table holds about 140,000 clones, of which about 71% were seen once. The ten largest account for roughly 2% of the sample. Sequenced material: PBMCs. The source of these receptors is a woman aged 55-69 years in good health and CMV-seropositive.

The chain is built from TRBV28 and TRBJ1-2, with 8 bases that match TRBD1. Trimming removed 6 bases from V and 4 bases from J; junction bases left unmatched: 16. CDR3 length: 17 amino acids. Germline CDR1 is MDHEN and CDR2 is SYDVKM. DNA for the CDR3: TGTGCCAGCAGATCGTCGGGACAGGAGGCGTCTAGCTATGGCTACACCTTC. Translated, it gives CASRSSGQEASSYGYTF.

Here the CDR3 reads CASSLPQAYTEAFF. In DNA, the CDR3 is TGTGCCAGCAGCTTGCCGCAGGCCTACACTGAAGCTTTCTTT. The chain carries TRBV5-6 and TRBJ1-1; D unclear. V lost 1 base, J lost 3 bases, and 10 bases lay in between. The CDR3 spans 14 residues. CDR1 SGHDT and CDR2 YYEEEE come from the germline V gene.